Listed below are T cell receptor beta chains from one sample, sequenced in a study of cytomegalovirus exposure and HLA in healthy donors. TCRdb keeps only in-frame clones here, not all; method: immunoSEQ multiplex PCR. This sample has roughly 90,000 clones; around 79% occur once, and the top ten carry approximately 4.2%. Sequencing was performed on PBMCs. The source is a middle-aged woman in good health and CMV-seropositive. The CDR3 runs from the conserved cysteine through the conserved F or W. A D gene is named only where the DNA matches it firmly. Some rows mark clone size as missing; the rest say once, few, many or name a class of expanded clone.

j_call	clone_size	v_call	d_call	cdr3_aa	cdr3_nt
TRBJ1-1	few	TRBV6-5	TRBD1	CASSLTGGNTEAFF	TGTGCCAGCAGTTTGACAGGGGGGAACACTGAAGCTTTCTTT
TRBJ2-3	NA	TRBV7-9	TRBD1	CASSPRTGGGTDTQYF	TGTGCCAGCAGCCCCCGGACAGGGGGTGGCACAGATACGCAGTATTTT
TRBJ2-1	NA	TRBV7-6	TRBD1	CASSLNAPTGNEQFF	TGTGCCAGCAGCTTAAATGCCCCGACAGGGAATGAGCAGTTCTTC
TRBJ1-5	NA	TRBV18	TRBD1	CASSPEQGAYQPQHF	TGTGCCAGCTCACCAGAACAGGGGGCATATCAGCCCCAGCATTTT
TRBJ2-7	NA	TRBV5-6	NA	CASSLSARTESYEQYF	TGTGCCAGCAGCCTCTCAGCCAGGACTGAGTCCTACGAGCAGTACTTC
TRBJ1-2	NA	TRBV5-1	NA	CASSLVGGDVYGYTF	TGCGCCAGCAGCTTGGTAGGGGGGGATGTCTATGGCTACACCTTC
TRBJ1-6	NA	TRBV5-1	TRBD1	CASSWKTGGNSPLHF	TGCGCCAGCAGCTGGAAGACAGGGGGTAATTCACCCCTCCACTTT
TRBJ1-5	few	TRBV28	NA	CASSFPLDYSNQPQHF	TGTGCCAGCAGTTTCCCACTGGACTATAGCAATCAGCCCCAGCATTTT
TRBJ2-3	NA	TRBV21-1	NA	CASSKVISRDTGCRCTGADTQYF	TGTGCCAGCAGCAAAGTTATCTCGCGAGACACAGGCTGCCGGTGTACAGGGGCAGATACGCAGTATTTT
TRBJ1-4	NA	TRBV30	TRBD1	CAWSETGVEGEKLFF	TGTGCCTGGAGCGAAACAGGGGTAGAGGGTGAAAAACTGTTTTTT
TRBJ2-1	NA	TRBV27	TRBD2	CASSLAGGLNEQFF	TGTGCCAGCAGTTTAGCGGGAGGGTTAAATGAGCAGTTCTTC
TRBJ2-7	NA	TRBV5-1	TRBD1	CASSMTGGHYEQYF	TGCGCCAGCAGCATGACAGGGGGCCACTACGAGCAGTACTTC
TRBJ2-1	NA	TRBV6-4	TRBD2	CASSELSGSSYNEQFF	TGTGCCAGCAGCGAGCTTAGCGGGAGCTCCTACAATGAGCAGTTCTTC
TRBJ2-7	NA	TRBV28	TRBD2	CASSSLAGAIVYEQYF	TGTGCCAGCTCATCCTTAGCGGGAGCAATTGTCTACGAGCAGTACTTC
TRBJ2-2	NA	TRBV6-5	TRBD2	CASTGGNTGELFF	TGTGCCAGCACGGGAGGGAACACCGGGGAGCTGTTTTTT